Following are 27 T cell receptor beta chains from one sample sequenced in a study of T cells in Graves' hyperthyroidism and ophthalmopathy. The CDR3 regions of TCR beta were amplified from RNA transcripts. When the TCR CDR3 underwent first-round RT-PCR, the HTBI primer set was used. MiXCR, run by TCRdb on the multiplex PCR reads, gives a single entry per CDR3 protein. The data hold some 300,000 distinct CDR3 sequences, with around 20% observed a single time. Sequenced material: blood. These TCRs come from a man in his fifties or sixties with Graves' ophthalmopathy.

At least ten counts were recorded for this clonotype. The gene calls are TRBV30 and TRBJ2-3; 8 nucleotides line up with TRBD2. Germline values: CDR1 GTSNPN, CDR2 SVGIG (reference sequence). The CDR3 sequence is 16 residues long. Trimming removed 0 bases from V and 8 bases from J; junction bases left unmatched: 13. CDR3 region: CAWSVDHGTSRVTQYF. In DNA, the CDR3 is TGTGCCTGGAGTGTGGATCACGGGACTAGTAGGGTTACGCAGTATTTT.

This clonotype was counted ten times or more. The junction does not match germline at one end; this may be a read error. CDR3 protein: CASSQRRPSSNSPLHF. The CDR3 nucleotides are TGTGCCAGCAGTCAGAGACGGCCTTCCTCTAATTCACCCCTCCACTTT. The chain carries TRBV27 and TRBJ1-6; D call uncertain. The germline V gene has CDR1 MNHEY and CDR2 SMNVEV (reference sequence). The CDR3 covers 16 residues.

This clonotype was seen ten or more times. J is TRBJ2-3 and V is TRBV28, with D unresolved. The CDR3 extends over 16 amino acids. Trimming took off 10 bases at V and 2 bases at J, with 22 bases between the two ends. Germline V gene lookup returns CDR1 MDHEN and CDR2 SYDVKM. CDR3 sequence: CATRSSGIEITDTQYF. The CDR3 nucleotides read TGTGCCACCCGGTCGTCAGGAATCGAGATCACAGATACGCAGTATTTT.

This sequence joins TRBV25-1 and TRBJ2-5; TRBD2 matches at 10 bases. Germline CDR1 is MGHDK and CDR2 is SYGVNS. The V segment lost 3 bases and the J segment 4 bases; nucleotides outside the gene matches: 8. This CDR3 contains 16 residues. DNA of the CDR3: TGTGCCAGCAGTGATAGGCTAGCGGGAGCCGCAGAGACCCAGTACTTC. Translated, it gives CASSDRLAGAAETQYF.

This clonotype has ten or more counts. This rearrangement joins TRBV29-1 to TRBJ2-5, with D unclear. The CDR3 has 14 residues. Trimming removed 3 bases from V and 1 base from J, with 12 bases in between. Germline V gene data show CDR1 as SQVTM and CDR2 as ANQGSEA. CDR3 in amino acids: CSVDHTILQETQYF. For the CDR3, the DNA is TGCAGCGTTGACCACACCATACTCCAAGAGACCCAGTACTTC.

This clonotype was recorded at least ten times. The V and J genes are TRBV11-1 and TRBJ1-1; a weak D match, TRBD1 (5 bases). The V gene lost 2 bases and the J gene lost 1 base, with 5 bases spanning the gap. This CDR3 is 13 amino acids long. Germline V gene data show CDR1 as SGHAT and CDR2 as FQDESV (reference sequence). CDR3 in amino acids: CASSLQGNTEAFF. The CDR3 bases are TGTGCCAGCAGCTTACAGGGGAACACTGAAGCTTTCTTT.

This sequence joins TRBV11-3 and TRBJ2-1, with a weak D call TRBD2 (6 bases). Germline loops: CDR1 SGHNT, CDR2 YENEEA. The CDR3 covers 16 residues. V was pared by 5 bases and J by 2 bases, with 16 bases between. CDR3: CASSKKEGRAYNEQFF. CDR3 in DNA: TGTGCCAGCAGCAAGAAGGAGGGCCGAGCCTACAATGAGCAGTTCTTC.

This clonotype appeared many times. The chain uses TRBV27 and TRBJ1-5; 8 bases map to TRBD1. The junction had 5 bases not matched to a gene; V was cut back by 5 bases and J by 5 bases. The CDR3 is 14 amino acids. CDR1 MNHEY and CDR2 SMNVEV come from the germline V gene (reference sequence). CDR3 bases: TGTGCCAGCAGTAGGGCAGGGGGCTATCAGCCCCAGCATTTT. This translates into CASSRAGGYQPQHF.

This clonotype was detected a few times. This sequence joins TRBV12-3 or TRBV12-4 and TRBJ2-2; TRBD2 matches 7 bases. The CDR3 has 15 amino acids. The junction had 7 bases not matched to a gene; V was cut back by 5 bases and J by 4 bases. The CDR3 region is CASSPRTSPTGELFF. CDR3 sequence (DNA): TGTGCCAGCAGTCCTCGGACTAGTCCCACCGGGGAGCTGTTTTTT.

This clonotype was observed a few times. V usage is TRBV28 and J usage is TRBJ2-1; TRBD2 aligns across 8 bases. Per the germline V gene, CDR1 is MDHEN and CDR2 is SYDVKM. The CDR3 totals 14 residues. The junction had 6 bases not matched to a gene; V was cut back by 3 bases and J by 8 bases. CDR3 bases: TGTGCCAGCAGTTTTGAGCGGGAGCTGGATGAGCAGTTCTTC. Translated, it gives CASSFERELDEQFF.

The chain combines TRBV27 with TRBJ2-7; D is perhaps TRBD2 (6 bases). The germline V and J ends were trimmed by 3 bases and 6 bases, with 21 bases remaining between them. This CDR3 has 16 amino acids. Germline assignment: CDR1 MNHEY and CDR2 SMNVEV (reference sequence). CDR3 sequence reads: CASSFSRDSGSGEQYF. The CDR3 DNA reads as TGTGCCAGCAGTTTTTCCCGGGACTCAGGGTCCGGCGAGCAGTACTTC.

This clonotype was seen only a few times. A read error may produce the germline difference seen at one junction end. This rearrangement joins TRBV28 to TRBJ1-4; 7 nucleotides match TRBD1. The CDR3 length is 16 residues. The germline V gene encodes CDR1 MDHEN and CDR2 SYDVKM. Here the CDR3 reads CASSLSPTGINEKLFF. DNA for the CDR3: TGTGCCAGCAGCTTATCGCCGACAGGGATTAATGAAAAACTGTTTTTT.

Ten or more counts support this clonotype. The chain links TRBV28 to TRBJ1-5, with D possibly being TRBD1 (5 bases). Germline lookup yields CDR1 MDHEN and CDR2 SYDVKM. Trimming pared 6 bases from V and 2 bases from J, leaving 11 bases between. This CDR3 is 14 amino acids long. CDR3 DNA: TGTGCCAGCAGCGCCGAACAGGGCAATCAGCCCCAGCATTTT. Its protein product is CASSAEQGNQPQHF.

This clonotype has a count of ten or more. The chain is built from TRBV10-3 and TRBJ2-3, with D perhaps TRBD2 (6 bases). Between the trimmed V and J ends, which lost 8 bases and 1 base, there was a span of 10 bases. The CDR3 spans 13 residues. From germline, CDR1 is ENHRY and CDR2 SYGVKD. CDR3 bases: TGTGCCATCTCGGGAGATGGCACAGATACGCAGTATTTT. Encoded protein: CAISGDGTDTQYF.

This clonotype was counted only a few times. The chain employs TRBV2 and TRBJ2-2, with TRBD2 matching over 13 bases. The V gene end was trimmed by 4 bases and the J gene end by 4 bases; junction bases not matched to a gene: 3. Germline CDR1 SNHLY, CDR2 FYNNEI. CDR3 length equals 16 residues. This CDR3 reads CASSGTSGRSTGELFF. CDR3 nucleotide sequence: TGTGCCAGCAGTGGGACTAGCGGGAGAAGCACCGGGGAGCTGTTTTTT.

This clonotype was recorded many times. The chain uses TRBV7-2 and TRBJ2-1; D is undetermined. With 1 base removed from V and 2 bases from J, the gap between germline ends came to 6 bases. The CDR3 runs to 14 residues. The germline V gene encodes CDR1 SGHTA and CDR2 FQGNSA. The CDR3 protein is CASSLGEPYNEQFF. The CDR3 region has the DNA TGTGCCAGCAGCTTAGGTGAACCCTACAATGAGCAGTTCTTC.

This clonotype was detected once. The chain links TRBV4-1 to TRBJ2-3; a possible D gene is TRBD2 (5 bases). The CDR3 sequence is 15 residues long. Per the germline V gene, CDR1 is MGHRA and CDR2 is YSYEKL. Trimming removed 8 bases from V and 2 bases from J, with 17 bases in between. The CDR3 DNA reads as TGCGCCAGCGGCCGGGGTCTAAGTTTCACAGATACGCAGTATTTT. This translates into CASGRGLSFTDTQYF.

A note on this clonotype: A much larger clone sits a single nucleotide away, making a read error possible. V is TRBV11-2 and J is TRBJ2-6; D might be TRBD1 (5 bases). CDR3 length: 16 residues. Trimming stripped 5 bases from V and 0 bases from J, with 11 bases between. CDR1 is SGHAT and CDR2 is FQNNGV in the germline V gene. The CDR3 region has the DNA TGTGCCAGCAGCCTCGACAGTTTCTCTGGGGCCAACGTCCTGACTTTC. Amino acid sequence: CASSLDSFSGANVLTF.

This clonotype was found once. V and J are TRBV9 and TRBJ1-1; D is ambiguous. Germline CDR1 and CDR2: SGDLS and YYNGEE. Trimming took off 2 bases at V and 1 base at J, with 15 bases between the two ends. The CDR3 is made up of 16 amino acids. The CDR3 DNA follows: TGTGCCAGCAGCGTGGGAGTTGTGCGAGGGAACACTGAAGCTTTCTTT. Translating it yields CASSVGVVRGNTEAFF.

This clonotype was seen a handful of times. The chain combines TRBV5-1 with TRBJ2-7; no firm D call. The CDR3 contains 12 residues. CDR1 SGHRS and CDR2 YFSETQ come from the germline V gene. Trimming cost V 0 bases and J 5 bases, with 6 bases left between them. The CDR3, as DNA: TGCGCCAGCAGCTTGGAGCGTGACGAGCAGTACTTC. Its protein product is CASSLERDEQYF.

This chain uses TRBV28 with TRBJ2-3; 10 bases are a match to TRBD2. The trim removed 6 bases at V and 2 bases at J, leaving 5 bases unmatched. The germline V gene encodes CDR1 MDHEN and CDR2 SYDVKM. The CDR3 is 15 amino acids. The CDR3 DNA sequence: TGTGCCAGCAGCCAGCGGGAGGGCCACACAGATACGCAGTATTTT. It is translated as CASSQREGHTDTQYF. The full variable domain, rest sourced from reference TRBV28 and TRBJ2-3, is DVKVTQSSRYLVKRTGEKVFLECVQDMDHENMFWYRQDPGLGLRLIYFSYDVKMKEKGDIPEGYSVSREKKERFSLILESASTNQTSMYLCASSQREGHTDTQYFGPGTRLTVL.

Ten or more counts support this clonotype. V and J are TRBV3-1 and TRBJ2-1, with 13 bases matching TRBD2. The CDR3 covers 16 residues. Germline V gene lookup returns CDR1 LGHDT and CDR2 YNNKEL (reference sequence). V lost 4 bases to trimming and J lost 5 bases; unmatched junction nucleotides: 5. CDR3 sequence: CASSRPTSGRDNEQFF. Here the CDR3 DNA reads TGTGCCAGCAGCCGACCAACTAGCGGGAGGGACAATGAGCAGTTCTTC.

This clonotype has a count of ten or more. J is TRBJ2-7 and V is TRBV11-2; D remains unclear. The CDR3 totals 12 residues. The germline V and J ends were trimmed by 1 base and 6 bases, with 7 bases remaining between them. Germline V CDR1 and CDR2: SGHAT, FQNNGV. The CDR3 here is CASSLAKGEQYF. The CDR3 DNA reads TGTGCCAGCAGCTTAGCCAAGGGCGAGCAGTACTTC.

V and J are TRBV10-3 and TRBJ1-5, with D unclear. With 7 bases removed from V and 4 bases from J, the gap between germline ends came to 11 bases. This CDR3 is 13 amino acids long. The germline V gene has CDR1 ENHRY and CDR2 SYGVKD. CDR3 sequence: CAITWEENQPQHF. The CDR3 DNA reads as TGTGCCATCACCTGGGAGGAGAATCAGCCCCAGCATTTT.

This clonotype was seen ten or more times. The chain links TRBV28 to TRBJ1-2; 7 nucleotides line up with TRBD1. Germline assignment: CDR1 MDHEN and CDR2 SYDVKM. The J segment lost 7 bases and the V segment lost 8 bases, leaving 10 bases of the junction unmatched. CDR3 length equals 13 residues. The chain's CDR3 is CASGAGDRGGYTF. CDR3 DNA: TGTGCCAGCGGTGCTGGGGACAGAGGTGGCTACACCTTC.

Ten or more counts support this clonotype. The chain joins TRBV6-1 to TRBJ1-5; D gene uncertain. CDR3 length: 14 residues. The V gene's germline CDR1 is MNHNS and CDR2 SASEGT. V lost 8 bases, J lost 0 bases, and 11 bases lay in between. Here the CDR3 reads CASLALNSNQPQHF. As DNA, the CDR3 is TGTGCCAGCCTTGCACTAAATAGCAATCAGCCCCAGCATTTT.

This clonotype showed up just a few times. J is TRBJ2-3 and V is TRBV5-4; the match to TRBD1 covers 7 bases. The length of the CDR3 is 14 residues. Per germline, CDR1 SGHNT and CDR2 YYREEE (reference sequence). V shed 4 bases and J 2 bases; nucleotides not matched to a gene: 4. The chain's CDR3 is CASSPGQLTDTQYF. The CDR3 region has the DNA TGTGCCAGCAGCCCGGGACAGCTCACAGATACGCAGTATTTT.